Shown below are 29 T cell receptor beta chains from a single sample sequenced in a study of T cell responses to AZD1222 COVID-19 vaccine. Produced via immunoSEQ multiplex PCR; TCRdb's table is partial and in-frame only. The top ten hold roughly 0.51% of the sample, which has more than 250,000 clones, approximately 95% seen once. The source material was peripheral blood, sampled on day 0 of AZD1222 vaccination. These TCRs come from an adult in good health.

J is TRBJ1-1 and V is TRBV25-1, with D possibly matching TRBD1 (6 bases). Trimming stripped 4 bases from V and 1 base from J, with 13 bases between. CDR3 length equals 15 residues. From germline, CDR1 is MGHDK and CDR2 SYGVNS. CDR3 residues: CASSVTTGANTEAFF. The CDR3 DNA follows: TGTGCCAGCAGTGTGACCACGGGGGCGAACACTGAAGCTTTCTTT.

The CDR3 DNA reads TGTGCCACCAGTTCGGATAATCAGCCCCAGCATTTT. Amino acid sequence: CATSSDNQPQHF. The chain is built from TRBV24-1 and TRBJ1-5, with unresolved D. The CDR3 runs 12 residues. Germline V gene data show CDR1 as KGHDR and CDR2 as SFDVKD. V shed 6 bases and J shed 4 bases, with 6 bases lying between them.

V usage is TRBV9 and J usage is TRBJ2-2; possibly TRBD1 or TRBD2 for D (5 bases each). The CDR3 has 17 amino acids. V was trimmed by 8 bases and J by 4 bases, leaving 24 bases between them. Germline V CDR1 and CDR2: SGDLS, YYNGEE. The CDR3 region is CASSESSGHPITGELFF. CDR3 DNA sequence: TGTGCCAGTTCCGAATCCTCGGGGCACCCCATCACCGGGGAGCTGTTTTTT.

This sequence joins TRBV14 and TRBJ1-4; TRBD1 agrees at 7 bases. CDR1 is SGHDN, CDR2 FVKESK, per germline. The CDR3 length is 17 residues. Trimming cost V 0 bases and J 5 bases; bases outside gene matches: 9. This chain's CDR3 is CASSQDRGDLGNEKLFF. As DNA, the CDR3 is TGTGCCAGCAGCCAAGACAGGGGGGATTTAGGGAATGAAAAACTGTTTTTT.

This chain links TRBV11-3 with TRBJ2-1; 8 bases line up with TRBD2. Looked up from germline, CDR1 is SGHNT and CDR2 is YENEEA. V trimming: 5 bases; J trimming: 6 bases; junction bases outside the gene matches: 15. This CDR3 region has 17 residues. CDR3 bases: TGTGCCAGCAGCCTAACGCTCGGGGGGGCCATCGGCAATGAGCAGTTCTTC. It specifies CASSLTLGGAIGNEQFF.

The chain recombines TRBV9 with TRBJ2-3; D not resolved. CDR1 and CDR2 from the germline V gene are SGDLS and YYNGEE. CDR3 size: 14 residues. V shed 0 bases and J shed 2 bases, with 7 bases lying between them. CDR3 bases: TGTGCCAGCAGCGTAGGAGGTCCCACAGATACGCAGTATTTT. Residues: CASSVGGPTDTQYF. Using reference TRBV9 and TRBJ2-3 for the parts outside the CDR3, the full variable domain is DSGVTQTPKHLITATGQRVTLRCSPRSGDLSVYWYQQSLDQGLQFLIQYYNGEERAKGNILERFSAQQFPDLHSELNLSSLELGDSALYFCASSVGGPTDTQYFGPGTRLTVL.

This sequence joins TRBV20-1 and TRBJ2-7, with D possibly TRBD1 on 6 matching bases. In germline, CDR1 is DFQATT, CDR2 SNEGSKA (reference sequence). Trimming took off 2 bases at V and 5 bases at J, with 7 bases between the two ends. There are 11 residues in the CDR3. The CDR3 bases are TGCAGTGCTAGAAAGGGGGACGAGCAGTACTTC. It encodes CSARKGDEQYF.

The rearrangement uses TRBV6-5 and TRBJ1-6, with D perhaps matching TRBD1 (6 bases). Germline loops: CDR1 MNHEY, CDR2 SVGAGI. The V gene lost 7 bases and the J gene lost 8 bases, with 15 bases spanning the gap. CDR3 length equals 14 residues. Here the CDR3 reads CASKLKGVDSPLHF. CDR3 coding DNA: TGTGCCAGCAAACTCAAGGGGGTGGATTCACCCCTCCACTTT.

V is TRBV3-1 (or the pseudogene TRBV3-2) and J is TRBJ1-6; D is unclear. The germline CDR1 and CDR2 sequences are LGHDT and YNNKEL (reference sequence). Trimming stripped 4 bases from V and 4 bases from J, with 20 bases between. There are 18 residues in the CDR3. This chain's CDR3 is CASSLRHGHATYNSPLHF. The CDR3 DNA reads as TGTGCCAGCAGCCTAAGACACGGCCACGCTACTTATAATTCACCCCTCCACTTT.

V usage is TRBV6-2 or TRBV6-3 and J usage is TRBJ1-5; D is perhaps TRBD1 (6 bases). The CDR3 sequence is 14 residues long. CDR1 is MNHEY and CDR2 is SVGEGT in the germline V gene. Trimming removed 5 bases from V and 5 bases from J, with 13 bases in between. This CDR3 reads CASSRRGVDQPQHF. Written as DNA, the CDR3 is TGTGCCAGCAGTAGAAGGGGGGTGGATCAGCCCCAGCATTTT.

This clone has a handful of counts. The chain carries TRBV18 and TRBJ2-2, with TRBD1 identical over 8 bases. Germline CDR1 is KGHSH and CDR2 is LQKENI. The CDR3 contains 15 residues. The ends lost 3 bases at V and 5 bases at J; junction bases unmatched: 5. The CDR3 region has the DNA TGTGCCAGCTCACCCTGGACAGGGCTGACCGGGGAGCTGTTTTTT. This encodes CASSPWTGLTGELFF.

The chain combines TRBV10-3 with TRBJ1-1; D is ambiguous. The CDR3 sequence is 12 residues long. Germline lookup yields CDR1 ENHRY and CDR2 SYGVKD. Trimming took off 6 bases at V and 1 base at J, with 6 bases between the two ends. The CDR3 sequence: CAIRGANTEAFF. The DNA of the CDR3 is TGTGCCATCAGGGGTGCGAACACTGAAGCTTTCTTT.

J is TRBJ1-1 and V is TRBV6-5; the D gene is possibly TRBD1 (6 bases). This CDR3 comprises 12 residues. In germline, CDR1 is MNHEY, CDR2 SVGAGI. The germline V and J ends were trimmed by 9 bases and 7 bases, with 15 bases remaining between them. CDR3 in amino acids: CASEGRGREAFF. CDR3 DNA: TGTGCCAGTGAGGGGCGGGGGCGTGAAGCTTTCTTT.

Comment on this clone: One junction end does not reproduce the germline sequence, and a read error may be involved. The CDR3 DNA follows: TGTGCCAGCAGCGTAGAGGGGTCGGGCGTCGTAGTCTTC. Translating it yields CASSVEGSGVVVF. The chain employs TRBV9 and TRBJ2-1; possible D gene TRBD1, 5 bases. The CDR3 covers 13 residues. Germline V gene data show CDR1 as SGDLS and CDR2 as YYNGEE.

The gene calls are TRBV28 and TRBJ2-1; D might be TRBD1 or TRBD2, each matching 5 bases. Trimming stripped 5 bases from V and 4 bases from J, with 12 bases between. Per the germline V gene, CDR1 is MDHEN and CDR2 is SYDVKM. The CDR3 contains 14 residues. CDR3 sequence: CASSAGTLYNEQFF. CDR3 sequence (DNA): TGTGCCAGCAGTGCCGGGACGCTATACAATGAGCAGTTCTTC.

The chain recombines TRBV6-5 with TRBJ1-1; tentatively, D is TRBD1 (5 bases). The germline CDR1 and CDR2 sequences are MNHEY and SVGAGI. The CDR3 has 14 residues. Between the trimmed V and J ends, which lost 11 bases and 1 base, there was a span of 17 bases. The CDR3 protein is CAGLPGPTNTEAFF. CDR3 in DNA: TGTGCCGGGCTCCCGGGACCTACGAACACTGAAGCTTTCTTT.

The rearrangement joins TRBV7-8 to TRBJ2-2, with 9 bases identical to TRBD1. V was clipped by 4 bases and J by 6 bases; unmatched bases: 9. Germline V CDR1 and CDR2: SGHVS, FQNEAQ. The CDR3 runs 16 residues. The CDR3 is CASSSSRQGGAGELFF. DNA of the CDR3: TGTGCCAGCAGCTCCAGCAGACAGGGGGGGGCCGGGGAGCTGTTTTTT.

V gene TRBV7-6 combines with J gene TRBJ2-7; D is possibly TRBD1 (6 bases). V was clipped by 5 bases and J by 1 base, with 15 bases between them. The CDR3 has 15 amino acids. Germline values: CDR1 SGHVS, CDR2 FNYEAQ. CDR3 residues: CASSTLRGNSYEQYF. CDR3 nucleotides: TGTGCCAGCAGCACCCTCAGGGGAAATTCCTACGAGCAGTACTTC. The entire variable domain, with the rest obtained from reference TRBV7-6 and TRBJ2-7, is as follows: GAGVSQSPRYKVTKRGQDVALRCDPISGHVSLYWYRQALGQGPEFLTYFNYEAQQDKSGLPNDRFSAERPEGSISTLTIQRTEQRDSAMYRCASSTLRGNSYEQYFGPGTRLTVT.

This clone was observed a single time. DNA of the CDR3: TGTGCCAGCAGCACCCCAGGAGGAGGCAATGAGCAGTTCTTC. The encoded protein is CASSTPGGGNEQFF. V and J are TRBV13 and TRBJ2-1, with a tentative D call TRBD2 (5 bases). Trimming removed 5 bases at V and 6 bases at J, with 14 bases between. Germline CDR1 is PRHDT and CDR2 is FYEKMQ (reference sequence). CDR3 size: 14 residues.

The rearrangement joins TRBV19 to TRBJ1-5; possible D gene TRBD1, 5 bases. CDR3 length: 14 residues. With 1 base removed from V and 4 bases from J, the gap between germline ends came to 8 bases. Germline V gene sequence: CDR1 LNHDA, CDR2 SQIVND (reference sequence). This chain's CDR3 is CASSIGRTNQPQHF. The CDR3 region has the DNA TGTGCCAGTAGTATAGGCAGGACAAATCAGCCCCAGCATTTT.

The rearrangement uses TRBV28 and TRBJ1-4; a possible D gene is TRBD1 (6 bases). V was trimmed by 4 bases and J by 7 bases, leaving 19 bases between them. Germline V gene lookup returns CDR1 MDHEN and CDR2 SYDVKM. The CDR3 has 16 amino acids. Here the CDR3 DNA reads TGTGCCAGCAGTTCATATAAAGCCAGGGGAGGTGAAAAACTGTTTTTT. Residues: CASSSYKARGGEKLFF.

Of note for this clone: Other DNA variants within this sample encode the same CDR3. V gene TRBV18 combines with J gene TRBJ2-7, with D hard to call. The CDR3 spans 12 residues. CDR1 and CDR2 (germline): KGHSH, LQKENI. V was cut by 6 bases and J by 1 base, with 7 bases left in between. CDR3: CASSPSSYEQYF. Written as DNA, the CDR3 is TGTGCCAGCTCCCCAAGTTCCTACGAGCAGTACTTC. Based on the CDR3 plus reference TRBV18 and TRBJ2-7, the full variable domain is NAGVMQNPRHLVRRRGQEARLRCSPMKGHSHVYWYRQLPEEGLKFMVYLQKENIIDESGMPKERFSAEFPKEGPSILRIQQVVRGDSAAYFCASSPSSYEQYFGPGTRLTVT.

This chain links TRBV5-1 with TRBJ2-5; D possibly corresponds to TRBD1 (5 bases). Deletions cut 0 bases from V and 2 bases from J, with 8 bases between. The CDR3 consists of 14 residues. CDR1 is SGHRS and CDR2 is YFSETQ in the germline V gene. This CDR3 reads CASSLADSQETQYF. In nucleotides, the CDR3 is TGCGCCAGCAGCTTGGCAGACAGTCAAGAGACCCAGTACTTC.

The chain employs TRBV5-4 and TRBJ2-2; tentative D call: TRBD2 (7 bases). This CDR3 comprises 18 residues. The V end was cut by 0 bases, the J end by 5 bases, with 20 bases between. The germline V gene has CDR1 SGHNT and CDR2 YYREEE (reference sequence). The CDR3 spells CASSLGLGGGRGTGELFF. CDR3 coding DNA: TGTGCCAGCAGCTTGGGGCTAGGGGGGGGCCGGGGGACCGGGGAGCTGTTTTTT.

The chain is built from TRBV18 and TRBJ2-3, with a possible D match to TRBD2 (6 bases). Trimming pared 7 bases from V and 2 bases from J, leaving 16 bases between. Germline CDR1 KGHSH, CDR2 LQKENI. The CDR3 contains 15 residues. In DNA, the CDR3 is TGTGCCAGCTGCCGGTTCCGGGACTCCACAGATACGCAGTATTTT. The encoded protein is CASCRFRDSTDTQYF.

This chain uses TRBV2 with TRBJ2-5; the D call may be TRBD1 or TRBD2 (5 bases each). The CDR3 consists of 13 residues. The germline V and J ends were trimmed by 4 bases and 5 bases, with 11 bases remaining between them. Per germline, CDR1 SNHLY and CDR2 FYNNEI. CDR3 coding DNA: TGTGCCAGCAGTGCTGGGGACGGGGAGACCCAGTACTTC. It specifies CASSAGDGETQYF.

The chain uses TRBV6-1 and TRBJ1-5; D not resolved. From germline, CDR1 is MNHNS and CDR2 SASEGT. This CDR3 comprises 11 residues. The V end lost 2 bases, the J end lost 9 bases, and 5 bases lay between the germline ends. CDR3 region: CASSESRPQHF. The CDR3 DNA reads TGTGCCAGCAGTGAATCAAGGCCCCAGCATTTT.

J is TRBJ2-3 and V is TRBV2, with 8 bases that match TRBD1. Germline trimming cut 7 bases from V and 5 bases from J; bases unmatched to any gene: 2. The CDR3 has 12 residues. Germline V lookup: CDR1 SNHLY, CDR2 FYNNEI. CDR3 amino acids: CASKDREDTQYF. CDR3 nucleotides: TGTGCCAGCAAGGACAGGGAAGATACGCAGTATTTT.

V is TRBV2 and J is TRBJ2-3; D ambiguous. Per the germline V gene, CDR1 is SNHLY and CDR2 is FYNNEI. The germline V and J ends were trimmed by 6 bases and 2 bases, with 6 bases remaining between them. This CDR3 comprises 12 residues. The CDR3: CASRGFTDTQYF. The CDR3 region has the DNA TGTGCCAGCAGGGGGTTCACAGATACGCAGTATTTT.